This T cell receptor (beta chain) was identified in a study of T cell responses to AZD1222 COVID-19 vaccine. Comment on this clone: Its specificity is not known.

Sequenced by immunoSEQ multiplex PCR; TCRdb stores in-frame clones only, minus some. The table has roughly 80,000 clones, around 89% seen once. Study-wide results and limits: Only after the peak T cell response were repertoires sampled. Seropositive at baseline were only 5 to 7 AZD1222 recipients. CD4 TCRs associated with vaccination spanned spike, dominating at 160-218 and 743-854. Unmutated variant regions are reportedly targeted by nearly half of spike-specific TCRs.

Germline assignment: CDR1 MRHNA and CDR2 SNTAGT. The V end lost 2 bases, the J end lost 5 bases, and 14 bases lay between the germline ends. The CDR3 is made up of 15 amino acids. The chain employs TRBV6-4 and TRBJ2-3; possibly TRBD1 for D (6 bases). The starting material was peripheral blood, obtained on day 0 of MenACWY control vaccination. The sequence was collected from an adult in good health. The CDR3 region has the DNA TGTGCCAGCAGTGACCGCAGTACAGGGTTAGATACGCAGTATTTT. Amino acid sequence: CASSDRSTGLDTQYF.